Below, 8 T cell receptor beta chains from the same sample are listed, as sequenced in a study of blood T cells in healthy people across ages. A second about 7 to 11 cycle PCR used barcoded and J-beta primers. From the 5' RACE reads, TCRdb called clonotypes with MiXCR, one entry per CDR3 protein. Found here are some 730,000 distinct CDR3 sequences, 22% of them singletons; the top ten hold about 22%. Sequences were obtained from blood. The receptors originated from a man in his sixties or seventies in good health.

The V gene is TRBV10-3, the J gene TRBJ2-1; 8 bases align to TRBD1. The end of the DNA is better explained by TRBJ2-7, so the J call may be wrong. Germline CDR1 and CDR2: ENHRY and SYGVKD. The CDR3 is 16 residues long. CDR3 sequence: CAISPGQGQITYEQYF. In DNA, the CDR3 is TGTGCCATCAGTCCCGGACAGGGTCAAATAACCTACGAGCAGTACTTC.

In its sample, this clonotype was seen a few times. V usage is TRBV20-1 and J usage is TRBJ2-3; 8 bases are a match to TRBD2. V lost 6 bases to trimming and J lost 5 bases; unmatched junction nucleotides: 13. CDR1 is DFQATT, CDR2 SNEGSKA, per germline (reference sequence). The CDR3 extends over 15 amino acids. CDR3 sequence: CSASPGTSYVDTQYF. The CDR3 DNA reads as TGCAGTGCCTCGCCCGGGACTAGTTATGTAGATACGCAGTATTTT.

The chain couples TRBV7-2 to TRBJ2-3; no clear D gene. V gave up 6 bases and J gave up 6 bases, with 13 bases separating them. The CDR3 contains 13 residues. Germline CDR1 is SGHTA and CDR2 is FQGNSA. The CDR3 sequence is CASSFYSRDTQYF. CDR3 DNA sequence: TGTGCCAGCAGTTTTTACTCGCGGGATACGCAGTATTTT. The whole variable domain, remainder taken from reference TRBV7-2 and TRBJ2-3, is GAGVSQSPSNKVTEKGKDVELRCDPISGHTALYWYRQSLGQGLEFLIYFQGNSAPDKSGLPSDRFSAERTGGSVSTLTIQRTQQEDSAVYLCASSFYSRDTQYFGPGTRLTVL.

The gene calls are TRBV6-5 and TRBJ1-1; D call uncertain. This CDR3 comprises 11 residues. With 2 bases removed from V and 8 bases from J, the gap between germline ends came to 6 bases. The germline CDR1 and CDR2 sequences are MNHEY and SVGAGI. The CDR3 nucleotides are TGTGCCAGCAGTTACCTCGCCGAAGCTTTCTTT. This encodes CASSYLAEAFF.

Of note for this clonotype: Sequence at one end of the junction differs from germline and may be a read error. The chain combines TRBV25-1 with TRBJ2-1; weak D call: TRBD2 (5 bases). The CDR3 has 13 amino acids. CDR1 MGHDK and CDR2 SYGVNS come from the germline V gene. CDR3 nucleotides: TGTGCCTGCAGCGGATTACCCTACAATGAGCAGTTCTTC. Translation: CACSGLPYNEQFF.

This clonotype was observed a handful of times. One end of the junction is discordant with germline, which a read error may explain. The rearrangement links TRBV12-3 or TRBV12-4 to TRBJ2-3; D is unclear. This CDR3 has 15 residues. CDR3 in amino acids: CVSSLDSAHTDTQYF. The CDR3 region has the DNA TGTGTCAGCAGTTTAGATTCAGCTCACACAGATACGCAGTATTTT.

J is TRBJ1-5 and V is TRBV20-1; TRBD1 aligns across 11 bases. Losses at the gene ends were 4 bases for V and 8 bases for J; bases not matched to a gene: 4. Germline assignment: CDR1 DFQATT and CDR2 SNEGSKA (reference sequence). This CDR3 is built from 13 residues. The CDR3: CSAMGQGDKPQHF. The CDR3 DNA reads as TGCAGTGCTATGGGACAGGGGGATAAGCCCCAGCATTTT.

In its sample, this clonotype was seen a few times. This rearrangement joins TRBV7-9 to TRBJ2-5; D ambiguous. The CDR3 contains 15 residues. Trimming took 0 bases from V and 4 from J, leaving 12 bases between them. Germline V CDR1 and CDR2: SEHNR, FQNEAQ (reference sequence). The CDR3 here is CASSLAFGGVETQYF. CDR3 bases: TGTGCCAGCAGCTTAGCGTTCGGTGGGGTAGAGACCCAGTACTTC.